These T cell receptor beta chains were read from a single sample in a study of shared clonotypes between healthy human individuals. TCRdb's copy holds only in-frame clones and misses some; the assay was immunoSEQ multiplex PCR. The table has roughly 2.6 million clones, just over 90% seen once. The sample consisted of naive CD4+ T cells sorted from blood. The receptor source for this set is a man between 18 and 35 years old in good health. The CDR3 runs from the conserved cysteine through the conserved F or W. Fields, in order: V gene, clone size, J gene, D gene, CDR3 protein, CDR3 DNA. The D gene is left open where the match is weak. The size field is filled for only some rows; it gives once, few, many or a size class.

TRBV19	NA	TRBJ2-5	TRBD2	CASSTGTSGAKRETQYF	TGTGCCAGTAGTACGGGGACTAGCGGGGCTAAGAGGGAGACCCAGTACTTC
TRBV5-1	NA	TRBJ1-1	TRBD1	CASSLGQVNTEAFF	TGCGCCAGCAGTCTCGGACAGGTGAACACTGAAGCTTTCTTT
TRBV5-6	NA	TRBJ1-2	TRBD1	CASSLVTGGRGYTF	TGTGCCAGCAGCTTGGTTACAGGGGGCCGTGGCTACACCTTC
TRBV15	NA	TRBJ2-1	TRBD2	CATSRIREGRSNEQFF	TGTGCCACCAGCAGGATACGGGAGGGCCGCTCCAATGAGCAGTTCTTC
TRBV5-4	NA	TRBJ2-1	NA	CASSFKEPKNEQFF	TGTGCCAGCAGCTTTAAGGAGCCGAAGAATGAGCAGTTCTTC
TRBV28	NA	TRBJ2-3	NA	CASSRQGGTDTQYF	TGTGCCAGCAGTCGACAGGGAGGGACAGATACGCAGTATTTT
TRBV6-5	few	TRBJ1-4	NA	CASSYSSGRKLFF	TGTGCCAGCAGTTACTCGTCGGGTCGGAAACTGTTTTTT
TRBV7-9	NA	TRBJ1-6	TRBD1	CASSLLGQGAENSPLHF	TGTGCCAGCAGCCTCTTGGGACAGGGGGCGGAGAATTCACCCCTCCACTTT
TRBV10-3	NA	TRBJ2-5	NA	CAISESGGHQETQYF	TGTGCCATCAGTGAGTCCGGGGGGCACCAAGAGACCCAGTACTTC
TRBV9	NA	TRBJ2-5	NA	CASPQAFCGAETQYF	TGTGCCAGCCCCCAGGCCTTTTGTGGGGCAGAGACCCAGTACTTC
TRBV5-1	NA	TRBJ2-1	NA	CASSLELAGSYNEQFF	TGCGCCAGCAGCTTGGAACTAGCCGGCTCCTACAATGAGCAGTTCTTC
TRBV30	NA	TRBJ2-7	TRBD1	CAWGTGKVYEQYF	TGTGCCTGGGGGACAGGGAAGGTCTACGAGCAGTACTTC
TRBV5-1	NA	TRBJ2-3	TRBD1	CASSPIPGQGATDTQYF	TGCGCCAGCAGCCCGATACCGGGACAGGGGGCAACAGATACGCAGTATTTT
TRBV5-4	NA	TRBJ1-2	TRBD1	CASSLTWTGPSGSYGYTF	TGTGCCAGCAGCTTAACTTGGACAGGGCCATCCGGCTCCTATGGCTACACCTTC
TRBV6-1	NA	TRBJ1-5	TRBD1	CASREGQGGQPQHF	TGTGCCAGCAGGGAGGGACAGGGGGGTCAGCCCCAGCATTTT
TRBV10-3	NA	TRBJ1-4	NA	CAISEEGFNEKLFF	TGTGCCATCAGTGAGGAGGGGTTTAATGAAAAACTGTTTTTT
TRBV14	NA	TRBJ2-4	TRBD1	CASSQAGGLIGNIQYF	TGTGCCAGCAGCCAAGCAGGGGGCTTGATTGGGAACATTCAGTACTTC
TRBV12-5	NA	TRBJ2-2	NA	CASGLAYSTATGELFF	TGTGCTAGTGGACTTGCGTACTCTACGGCAACCGGGGAGCTGTTTTTT
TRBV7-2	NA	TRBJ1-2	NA	CASSLALTKGYTF	TGTGCCAGCAGCTTAGCCTTGACTAAAGGCTACACCTTC
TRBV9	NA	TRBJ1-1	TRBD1	CASSVGPLQGTEAFF	TGTGCCAGCAGCGTAGGACCCCTACAGGGGACTGAAGCTTTCTTT
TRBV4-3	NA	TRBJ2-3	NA	CASSQDVSNTQYF	TGCGCCAGCAGCCAAGACGTCTCGAATACGCAGTATTTT
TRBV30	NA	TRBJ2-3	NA	CAWSSTGDTQYF	TGTGCCTGGAGTAGCACTGGGGATACGCAGTATTTT
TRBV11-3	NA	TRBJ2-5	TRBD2	CASSQGPSGSVETQYF	TGTGCCAGCAGCCAAGGGCCTAGCGGGAGCGTGGAGACCCAGTACTTC
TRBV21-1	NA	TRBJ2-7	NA	CASSKGPETYEQYF	TGTGCCAGCAGCAAAGGACCCGAAACCTACGAGCAGTACTTC
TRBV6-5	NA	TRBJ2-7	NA	CASSSSGTGDREQYF	TGTGCCAGCAGTTCAAGTGGAACGGGAGATCGGGAGCAGTACTTC
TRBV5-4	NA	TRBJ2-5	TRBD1	CASSPGTVETQYF	TGTGCCAGCAGCCCGGGGACAGTGGAGACCCAGTACTTC
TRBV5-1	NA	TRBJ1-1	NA	CASSFRRGDTEAFF	TGCGCCAGCAGCTTTCGGAGGGGGGACACTGAAGCTTTCTTT
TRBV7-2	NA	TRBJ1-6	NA	CASSLAIFVNSPLHF	TGTGCCAGCAGCTTAGCGATTTTCGTTAATTCACCCCTCCACTTT
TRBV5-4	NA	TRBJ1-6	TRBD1	CASSPSGTVNSPLHF	TGTGCCAGCAGCCCCTCCGGGACAGTAAATTCACCCCTCCACTTT
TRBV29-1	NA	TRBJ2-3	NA	CSVGTLMTDTQYF	TGCAGCGTTGGGACTCTGATGACAGATACGCAGTATTTT
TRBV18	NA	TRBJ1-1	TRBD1	CASSPRQGDRTEAFF	TGTGCCAGCTCACCCAGACAGGGGGATCGAACTGAAGCTTTCTTT
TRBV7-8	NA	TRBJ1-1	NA	CASSLVLSEAFF	TGTGCCAGCAGCTTAGTTCTCAGTGAAGCTTTCTTT
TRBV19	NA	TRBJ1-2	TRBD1	CASNQGQGAGYTF	TGTGCCAGTAACCAAGGACAGGGCGCCGGCTACACCTTC
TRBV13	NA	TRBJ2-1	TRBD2	CASSRRGGKSANEQFF	TGTGCCAGCAGCCGACGGGGAGGGAAGTCCGCCAATGAGCAGTTCTTC
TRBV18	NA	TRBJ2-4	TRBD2	CASSPTSGRAGNIQYF	TGTGCCAGCTCCCCGACTAGCGGGAGGGCCGGGAACATTCAGTACTTC
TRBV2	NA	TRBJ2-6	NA	CASSEGAQGRSGANVLTF	TGTGCCAGCAGTGAAGGAGCTCAGGGGCGCTCTGGGGCCAACGTCCTGACTTTC
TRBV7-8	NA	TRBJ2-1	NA	CASSAPGEQFF	TGTGCCAGCAGCGCACCGGGGGAGCAGTTCTTC
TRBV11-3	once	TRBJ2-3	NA	CASSLGPTDTQYF	TGTGCCAGCAGCTTAGGGCCTACAGATACGCAGTATTTT
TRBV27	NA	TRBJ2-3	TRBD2	CASSYFGREVTDTQYF	TGTGCCAGCAGTTATTTTGGGCGGGAGGTAACAGATACGCAGTATTTT
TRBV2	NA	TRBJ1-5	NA	CASSGGGGRNQPQHF	TGTGCCAGCAGTGGGGGAGGGGGACGAAATCAGCCCCAGCATTTT
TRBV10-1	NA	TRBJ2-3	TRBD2	CASSVPGLAATDTQYF	TGCGCCAGCAGTGTACCGGGACTAGCGGCCACAGATACGCAGTATTTT
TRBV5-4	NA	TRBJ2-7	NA	CASRSGTAVFEQYF	TGTGCCAGCCGCTCCGGGACGGCGGTTTTCGAGCAGTACTTC
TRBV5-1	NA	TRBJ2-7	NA	CASSLASVSYEQYF	TGCGCCAGCAGCTTGGCTTCGGTTTCCTACGAGCAGTACTTC
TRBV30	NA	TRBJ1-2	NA	CAWSNQPGTPNYGYTF	TGTGCCTGGAGTAACCAACCCGGGACACCTAACTATGGCTACACCTTC
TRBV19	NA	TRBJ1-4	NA	CASSRGSNEKLFF	TGTGCCAGTAGCCGGGGATCTAATGAAAAACTGTTTTTT
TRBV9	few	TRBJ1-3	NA	CASSVTEVWGWENTIYF	TGTGCCAGCAGCGTAACCGAAGTTTGGGGGTGGGAGAACACCATATATTTT
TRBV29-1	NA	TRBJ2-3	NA	CSAGSLFTDTQYF	TGCAGCGCCGGTTCGCTGTTCACAGATACGCAGTATTTT
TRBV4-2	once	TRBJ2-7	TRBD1	CASSHTMGQNYEQYF	TGTGCCAGCAGCCACACGATGGGACAGAACTACGAGCAGTACTTC
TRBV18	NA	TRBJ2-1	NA	CASSPPGSSYNEQFF	TGTGCCAGCTCACCACCAGGGAGCTCCTACAATGAGCAGTTCTTC
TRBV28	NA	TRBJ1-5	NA	CASSLGGAGHQPQHF	TGTGCCAGCAGTCTAGGGGGAGCAGGGCATCAGCCCCAGCATTTT
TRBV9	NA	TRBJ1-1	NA	CASKGGSDTEAFF	TGTGCCAGCAAGGGGGGCAGTGACACTGAAGCTTTCTTT
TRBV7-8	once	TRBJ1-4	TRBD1	CASSLGRAGGNEKLFF	TGTGCCAGCAGCTTAGGGAGGGCAGGGGGAAATGAAAAACTGTTTTTT
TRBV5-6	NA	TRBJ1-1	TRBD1	CASSSLRQGNTEAFF	TGTGCCAGCAGCAGCCTAAGACAGGGGAACACTGAAGCTTTCTTT
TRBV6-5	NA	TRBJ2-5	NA	CASSYGVLGTQYF	TGTGCCAGCAGTTACGGCGTCCTAGGGACCCAGTACTTC
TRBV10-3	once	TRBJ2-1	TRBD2	CAIRSSSGSANGQFF	TGTGCCATCAGAAGCTCTAGCGGGAGCGCCAATGGGCAGTTCTTC
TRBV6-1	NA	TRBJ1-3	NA	CASRSLNTIYF	TGTGCCAGCAGGTCACTTAACACCATATATTTT
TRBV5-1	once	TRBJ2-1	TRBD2	CASSSTSASYNEQFF	TGCGCCAGCAGCTCGACTAGCGCCTCCTACAATGAGCAGTTCTTC
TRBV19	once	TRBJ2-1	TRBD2	CASSSSSGLAGLNEQFF	TGTGCCAGTAGTTCTTCCTCGGGACTAGCGGGGCTCAATGAGCAGTTCTTC
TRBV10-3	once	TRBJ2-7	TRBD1	CAISDPGQGSYEQYF	TGTGCCATCAGTGACCCTGGACAGGGCTCCTACGAGCAGTACTTC
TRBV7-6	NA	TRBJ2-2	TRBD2	CASSPPRTSGRAAGELFF	TGTGCCAGCAGCCCCCCCCGGACTAGCGGGAGGGCCGCCGGGGAGCTGTTTTTT